The next 17 T cell receptor beta chains were all read from a single sample in a study of shared clonotypes between healthy human individuals (dated by TCRdb to 2019 to 2021). Library preparation used the immunoSEQ multiplex PCR assay. This immuneACCESS table, as held by TCRdb, lists in-frame sequences with V and J called but not all clones. Of the missing ones, under half trace to an unresolved V gene in checked studies; the others have no known cause. A total of around 2.5 million clones appear in this sample, under 95% of them only once. More than 0.35% of the sample is in the top ten clones. Sequencing used naive CD4+ T cells from PBMCs. The sample's cell subset or site label is to be understood as: CD45RA+ positively selected. The origin of the receptors is a man aged 18 to 29 in good health. Some clones in this sample may be carry-over from other donors' samples.

This chain joins TRBV15 and TRBJ1-2; a weak D match, TRBD1 (6 bases). V was shortened by 1 base and J by 9 bases, with 15 bases between the two germline ends. Per the germline V gene, CDR1 is LNHNV and CDR2 is YYDKDF (reference sequence). The CDR3 spans 14 residues. CDR3 sequence reads: CATSRGRQEKRYTF. DNA for the CDR3: TGTGCCACCAGCAGAGGGCGACAGGAGAAGCGCTACACCTTC.

This clone was observed a single time. The chain recombines TRBV30 with TRBJ2-5, with 8 positions matching TRBD1. Germline trimming cut 4 bases from V and 5 bases from J; bases unmatched to any gene: 6. Germline values: CDR1 GTSNPN, CDR2 SVGIG (reference sequence). This CDR3 has 13 amino acids. The DNA for the CDR3 is TGTGCCTGGACAGGGGGCGCGCGGGAGACCCAGTACTTC. Translation gives CAWTGGARETQYF. The variable domain in full, with the rest retrieved from reference TRBV30 and TRBJ2-5, is SQTIHQWPATLVQPVGSPLSLECTVEGTSNPNLYWYRQAAGRGLQLLFYSVGIGQISSEVPQNLSASRPQDRQFILSSKKLLLSDSGFYLCAWTGGARETQYFGPGTRLLVL.

V is TRBV11-1 and J is TRBJ2-7, with 9 bases matching TRBD1. The germline V gene has CDR1 SGHAT and CDR2 FQDESV (reference sequence). CDR3 length: 13 residues. V trimming: 5 bases; J trimming: 3 bases; junction bases outside the gene matches: 2. The DNA for the CDR3 is TGTGCCAGCAGCGCGGACAGGGGCTACGAGCAGTACTTC. This encodes CASSADRGYEQYF.

The rearrangement uses TRBV19 and TRBJ2-7; 8 nucleotides agree with TRBD1. The CDR3 length is 13 residues. Germline trimming cut 5 bases from V and 2 bases from J; bases unmatched to any gene: 2. From germline, CDR1 is LNHDA and CDR2 SQIVND (reference sequence). CDR3 sequence (DNA): TGTGCCAGTAGTGCGACAGGGGCCTACGAGCAGTACTTC. Translated, it gives CASSATGAYEQYF.

This clone was seen once. The rearrangement joins TRBV9 to TRBJ2-7, with 7 bases aligning to TRBD2. Looked up from germline, CDR1 is SGDLS and CDR2 is YYNGEE. The CDR3 runs to 15 residues. The ends lost 0 bases at V and 4 bases at J; junction bases unmatched: 7. The CDR3 sequence: CASSVDSGGRYEQYF. CDR3 in DNA: TGTGCCAGCAGCGTAGATTCGGGAGGAAGGTACGAGCAGTACTTC. Complete variable domain (other parts from reference TRBV9 and TRBJ2-7): DSGVTQTPKHLITATGQRVTLRCSPRSGDLSVYWYQQSLDQGLQFLIQYYNGEERAKGNILERFSAQQFPDLHSELNLSSLELGDSALYFCASSVDSGGRYEQYFGPGTRLTVT.

The rearrangement joins TRBV7-9 to TRBJ1-2; D is uncertain. The CDR3 sequence is 12 residues long. The V end was cut by 1 base, the J end by 7 bases, with 7 bases between. Germline CDR1 and CDR2: SEHNR and FQNEAQ (reference sequence). The CDR3 protein is CASSLDGPGYTF. The CDR3 bases are TGTGCCAGCAGCTTAGACGGTCCTGGCTACACCTTC.

The genes are TRBV11-2 and TRBJ2-5; no definite D call. The better agreement between TRBJ2-7 and the DNA end casts doubt on the J call. There are 12 residues in the CDR3. The V gene's germline CDR1 is SGHAT and CDR2 FQNNGV. CDR3 amino acids: CASSVSLYEQYF. The DNA of the CDR3 is TGTGCCAGCAGTGTGTCTCTCTACGAGCAGTACTTC.

The rearrangement joins TRBV15 to TRBJ1-1; no clear D. V gave up 3 bases and J gave up 4 bases, with 15 bases separating them. There are 15 residues in the CDR3. Per the germline V gene, CDR1 is LNHNV and CDR2 is YYDKDF (reference sequence). This CDR3 is CATSSGQIAGTEAFF. In nucleotides, the CDR3 is TGTGCCACCAGCAGTGGTCAGATAGCAGGCACTGAAGCTTTCTTT.

The chain carries TRBV6-6 and TRBJ2-7; 7 bases are shared with TRBD1. Germline V gene sequence: CDR1 MNHNY, CDR2 SVGAGI (reference sequence). The length of the CDR3 is 13 residues. After removal of 7 bases from V and 4 bases from J, the junction contained 7 bases not matched to a gene. The CDR3 here is CASNKGGLYEQYF. CDR3 coding DNA: TGTGCCAGCAATAAAGGGGGCCTTTACGAGCAGTACTTC.

This chain uses TRBV19 with TRBJ1-5, with D possibly matching TRBD1 (5 bases). The CDR3 loop spans 15 amino acids. Germline V CDR1 and CDR2: LNHDA, SQIVND (reference sequence). The V end was cut by 5 bases, the J end by 5 bases, with 16 bases between. CDR3 amino acids: CASSLPSRGDQPQHF. CDR3 nucleotide sequence: TGTGCCAGTAGTCTCCCATCTCGGGGGGATCAGCCCCAGCATTTT.

The rearrangement joins TRBV5-6 to TRBJ1-2, with D possibly matching TRBD1 (6 bases). In germline, CDR1 is SGHDT, CDR2 YYEEEE. Trimming took 4 bases from V and 4 from J, leaving 17 bases between them. This CDR3 region has 15 residues. The CDR3 spells CASSPWGAGAYGYTF. In DNA, the CDR3 is TGTGCCAGCAGCCCCTGGGGGGCAGGGGCCTATGGCTACACCTTC.

The sample holds one count of this clone. The chain uses TRBV27 and TRBJ1-2; maybe TRBD1 (5 bases). V lost 6 bases to trimming and J lost 4 bases, with 15 bases between them. CDR1 and CDR2 from the germline V gene are MNHEY and SMNVEV (reference sequence). CDR3 length equals 14 residues. CDR3 DNA sequence: TGTGCCAGCAGCCCGAGGCCGGGGGGCTATGGCTACACCTTC. This encodes CASSPRPGGYGYTF.

Of note for this clone: The same CDR3 can be traced to other DNA sequences in this sample. The rearrangement joins TRBV4-1 to TRBJ1-5; D gene uncertain. CDR3 length: 14 residues. CDR1 and CDR2 from the germline V gene are MGHRA and YSYEKL. V dropped 1 base and J dropped 0 bases, with 4 bases sitting between them. The CDR3 DNA follows: TGCGCCAGCAGCCAAGTAGGTAGCAATCAGCCCCAGCATTTT. This encodes CASSQVGSNQPQHF.

This chain uses TRBV9 with TRBJ2-3; 9 nucleotides align to TRBD1. CDR1 is SGDLS and CDR2 is YYNGEE in the germline V gene. J was trimmed by 1 base and V by 0 bases; bases with no gene match: 3. The CDR3 runs to 16 residues. The CDR3 sequence: CASSVGGTGRTDTQYF. The CDR3 region has the DNA TGTGCCAGCAGCGTAGGGGGGACAGGGCGCACAGATACGCAGTATTTT. The whole variable domain, remainder taken from reference TRBV9 and TRBJ2-3, is DSGVTQTPKHLITATGQRVTLRCSPRSGDLSVYWYQQSLDQGLQFLIQYYNGEERAKGNILERFSAQQFPDLHSELNLSSLELGDSALYFCASSVGGTGRTDTQYFGPGTRLTVL.

This chain connects TRBV7-9 to TRBJ1-2; TRBD1 matches at 10 bases. Germline V gene data show CDR1 as SEHNR and CDR2 as FQNEAQ (reference sequence). This CDR3 contains 15 residues. The trim removed 8 bases at V and 1 base at J, leaving 7 bases unmatched. The CDR3 loop reads CASPRTGGVNYGYTF. CDR3 DNA sequence: TGTGCCAGCCCCCGGACAGGGGGAGTTAACTATGGCTACACCTTC.

This clone was observed once. The rearrangement links TRBV6-5 to TRBJ2-3; D uncertain. The germline V and J ends were trimmed by 6 bases and 2 bases, with 9 bases remaining between them. The CDR3 consists of 13 residues. Germline V gene lookup returns CDR1 MNHEY and CDR2 SVGAGI. DNA of the CDR3: TGTGCCAGCAGAACCCCGGCCACAGATACGCAGTATTTT. This gives the protein CASRTPATDTQYF.

The V and J genes are TRBV27 and TRBJ2-1; 9 bases line up with TRBD2. CDR3 size: 15 residues. Germline values: CDR1 MNHEY, CDR2 SMNVEV (reference sequence). V lost 6 bases and J lost 7; bases outside the gene matches: 10. The DNA for the CDR3 is TGTGCCAGCAGACGACCGGGACTAGCACTGAATGAGCAGTTCTTC. Its translation: CASRRPGLALNEQFF.